The 29 T cell receptor beta chains given below trace back to one sample, sequenced in a study of T cell responses to AZD1222 COVID-19 vaccine. Sequencing was performed with immunoSEQ multiplex PCR; in TCRdb, only in-frame clones are kept and a portion is missing. The sample lists under 150,000 clones; approximately 93% were seen once. The material was peripheral blood, obtained on day 0 of AZD1222 vaccination. The receptors come from an adult in good health.

This chain joins TRBV7-3 and TRBJ1-2; 7 bases agree with TRBD1. The CDR3 covers 14 residues. Germline V lookup: CDR1 SGHTA, CDR2 FQGTGA. V shed 2 bases, J shed 4 bases, and the junction held 4 bases outside the gene matches. The CDR3 bases are TGTGCCAGCAGCTTATCTGGACAGGTCTATGGCTACACCTTC. This gives the protein CASSLSGQVYGYTF.

The chain joins TRBV4-3 to TRBJ2-1, with D possibly being TRBD2 (5 bases). V dropped 0 bases and J dropped 6 bases, with 21 bases sitting between them. The CDR3 covers 18 residues. The germline CDR1 and CDR2 sequences are LGHNA and YSLEER. The CDR3 here is CASSQDLRPGAGRNEQFF. DNA for the CDR3: TGCGCCAGCAGCCAAGATCTCAGACCCGGTGCGGGTCGCAATGAGCAGTTCTTC.

This chain joins TRBV20-1 and TRBJ2-7; TRBD2 matches 11 bases. The germline CDR1 and CDR2 sequences are DFQATT and SNEGSKA (reference sequence). This CDR3 is built from 14 residues. The J segment lost 4 bases and the V segment lost 3 bases, leaving 5 bases of the junction unmatched. CDR3 amino acids: CSASASGRWYEQYF. CDR3 nucleotides: TGCAGTGCTAGTGCTAGCGGGAGGTGGTACGAGCAGTACTTC.

The V and J genes are TRBV3-1 (or the pseudogene TRBV3-2) and TRBJ1-1; TRBD1 is a possible D gene (5 bases). V was shortened by 3 bases and J by 3 bases, with 11 bases between the two germline ends. The CDR3 has 14 residues. Germline-derived CDR1 and CDR2 are LGHDT and YNNKEL (reference sequence). DNA for the CDR3: TGTGCCAGCAGCCATGTTGGGGGTGACACTGAAGCTTTCTTT. It is translated as CASSHVGGDTEAFF.

The V call is TRBV6-6, the J call TRBJ1-1; no clear D. CDR3 length: 14 residues. Between the trimmed V and J ends, which lost 5 bases and 0 bases, there was a span of 10 bases. CDR1 is MNHNY, CDR2 SVGAGI, per germline (reference sequence). The CDR3 DNA is TGTGCCAGCAGTCCCAGTAACATGAACACTGAAGCTTTCTTT. Protein sequence: CASSPSNMNTEAFF.

The CDR3 coding sequence is TGTGCCTGGAGCCGGACAGGGAATCAGCCCCAGCATTTT. Its protein is CAWSRTGNQPQHF. The rearrangement uses TRBV30 and TRBJ1-5, with 8 positions matching TRBD1. Germline CDR1 GTSNPN, CDR2 SVGIG (reference sequence). The CDR3 has 13 residues. V dropped 3 bases and J dropped 4; count of bases not matched to a gene: 2.

The gene calls are TRBV5-1 and TRBJ1-1, with D possibly matching TRBD1 (5 bases). The V and J ends lost 4 bases and 0 bases respectively, with 13 bases between them. The germline V gene has CDR1 SGHRS and CDR2 YFSETQ. The CDR3 runs 15 residues. CDR3: CASSAGTVLNTEAFF. The DNA of the CDR3 is TGCGCCAGCAGCGCGGGGACGGTTTTGAACACTGAAGCTTTCTTT.

This chain joins TRBV13 and TRBJ2-1, with 9 positions matching TRBD2. From germline, CDR1 is PRHDT and CDR2 FYEKMQ (reference sequence). CDR3 size: 16 residues. The ends lost 2 bases at V and 0 bases at J; junction bases unmatched: 2. The CDR3 DNA sequence: TGTGCCAGCAGCTTATGGACTAGCGTCTCCTACAATGAGCAGTTCTTC. This translates into CASSLWTSVSYNEQFF.

The rearrangement uses TRBV28 and TRBJ2-5, with D possibly being TRBD2 (5 bases). CDR3 length equals 13 residues. CDR1 MDHEN and CDR2 SYDVKM come from the germline V gene. V lost 6 bases and J lost 0, with 8 bases in between. The DNA for the CDR3 is TGTGCCAGCAGCCGGGATCACCAAGAGACCCAGTACTTC. This codes for CASSRDHQETQYF.

The chain combines TRBV4-2 with TRBJ2-3, with 15 nucleotides matching TRBD2. The CDR3 loop spans 19 amino acids. V shed 1 base and J 1 base; nucleotides not matched to a gene: 6. Per germline, CDR1 LGHNA and CDR2 YNFKEQ. The CDR3 loop is CASSQVGLAGGGGTDTQYF. For the CDR3, the DNA is TGTGCCAGCAGCCAAGTCGGACTAGCGGGAGGGGGGGGCACAGATACGCAGTATTTT.

In its sample, this clone was seen once. CDR3 region: CASSLVAGDSDEQFF. The CDR3 region has the DNA TGTGCCAGCAGCTTAGTAGCGGGAGATAGCGATGAGCAGTTCTTC. V gene TRBV7-8 combines with J gene TRBJ2-1; 9 bases are a match to TRBD2. This CDR3 is built from 15 residues. CDR1 SGHVS and CDR2 FQNEAQ come from the germline V gene. Unmatched junction bases numbered 6, after V lost 1 base and J lost 8 bases. The full variable domain, its missing parts supplied by reference TRBV7-8 and TRBJ2-1, is GAGVSQSPRYKVAKRGQDVALRCDPISGHVSLFWYQQALGQGPEFLTYFQNEAQLDKSGLPSDRFFAERPEGSVSTLKIQRTQQEDSAVYLCASSLVAGDSDEQFFGPGTRLTVL.

The chain recombines TRBV7-2 with TRBJ2-7; D is tentatively TRBD1 or TRBD2 (5 bases each). V lost 2 bases and J 2 bases, leaving 10 bases between the germline ends. This CDR3 comprises 14 residues. CDR1 is SGHTA and CDR2 is FQGNSA in the germline V gene. CDR3 amino acids: CASSLKVGPYEQYF. The CDR3 coding sequence is TGTGCCAGCAGCTTAAAAGTGGGACCCTACGAGCAGTACTTC.

The CDR3 DNA follows: TGTGCCAGCACCCCTCCGGGGGGGTCCCACTACGAGCAGTACTTC. This translates into CASTPPGGSHYEQYF. The chain has TRBV7-2 and TRBJ2-7, with 8 positions matching TRBD2. V dropped 7 bases and J dropped 3; count of bases not matched to a gene: 11. CDR3 length: 15 residues. CDR1 SGHTA and CDR2 FQGNSA come from the germline V gene. Full variable domain (missing parts from reference TRBV7-2 and TRBJ2-7): GAGVSQSPSNKVTEKGKDVELRCDPISGHTALYWYRQSLGQGLEFLIYFQGNSAPDKSGLPSDRFSAERTGGSVSTLTIQRTQQEDSAVYLCASTPPGGSHYEQYFGPGTRLTVT.

This rearrangement joins TRBV18 to TRBJ1-1; D remains unclear. The CDR3 is 13 residues long. CDR1 is KGHSH, CDR2 LQKENI, per germline. V lost 3 bases and J 7 bases, leaving 12 bases between the germline ends. The CDR3 sequence: CASSPTGASEAFF. CDR3 DNA sequence: TGTGCCAGCTCACCGACGGGAGCGAGTGAAGCTTTCTTT.

The chain carries TRBV7-3 and TRBJ2-4; no clear D gene. Germline V lookup: CDR1 SGHTA, CDR2 FQGTGA. V lost 1 base and J 2 bases, leaving 6 bases between the germline ends. The CDR3 is 14 residues long. CDR3 coding DNA: TGTGCCAGCAGCTTAATTCCAACCAAAAACATTCAGTACTTC. Protein sequence: CASSLIPTKNIQYF.

With regard to this clone: The missing conserved phenylalanine or tryptophan at the end of this CDR3 makes a read error likely. The DNA is omitted, as the CDR3 cannot be located on it reliably, and the CDR3 follows TCRdb's listing. The CDR3 sequence: CASSFMMG. This rearrangement joins TRBV28 to TRBJ2-4. CDR1 and CDR2 (germline): MDHEN, SYDVKM. The CDR3 totals 8 residues, both ends included.

The chain couples TRBV25-1 to TRBJ1-3; D possibly corresponds to TRBD1 (5 bases). The ends were cut back, 3 bases at V and 0 bases at J, with 9 bases in the middle. This CDR3 is 15 amino acids long. CDR1 is MGHDK, CDR2 SYGVNS, per germline. Here the CDR3 reads CASSDQGGSGNTIYF. CDR3 bases: TGTGCCAGCAGTGACCAGGGAGGCTCTGGAAACACCATATATTTT.

V usage is TRBV3-1 (or the pseudogene TRBV3-2) and J usage is TRBJ1-6; D gene uncertain. Trimming took off 1 base at V and 7 bases at J, with 8 bases between the two ends. This CDR3 comprises 14 residues. Germline CDR1 is LGHDT and CDR2 is YNNKEL (reference sequence). The CDR3 loop is CASSQGMGNSPLHF. CDR3 in DNA: TGTGCCAGCAGCCAAGGGATGGGCAATTCACCCCTCCACTTT.

The chain carries TRBV7-3 and TRBJ2-3; the D is unclear. Germline V lookup: CDR1 SGHTA, CDR2 FQGTGA. V lost 2 bases and J lost 4, with 7 bases in between. The CDR3 covers 13 residues. CDR3 residues: CASSLVLADTQYF. CDR3 nucleotides: TGTGCCAGCAGCTTAGTGCTCGCAGATACGCAGTATTTT. Full variable domain (remainder filled in from reference TRBV7-3 and TRBJ2-3): GAGVSQTPSNKVTEKGKYVELRCDPISGHTALYWYRQSLGQGPEFLIYFQGTGAADDSGLPNDRFFAVRPEGSVSTLKIQRTERGDSAVYLCASSLVLADTQYFGPGTRLTVL.

V usage is TRBV19 and J usage is TRBJ1-6; the D gene is possibly TRBD1 (6 bases). The CDR3 is 14 amino acids. CDR1 is LNHDA, CDR2 SQIVND, per germline (reference sequence). V lost 3 bases to trimming and J lost 10 bases, with 13 bases between them. The CDR3: CASSISIRGSPLHF. The CDR3 DNA reads TGTGCCAGTAGTATTTCAATCAGGGGCTCACCCCTCCACTTT.

The chain combines TRBV9 with TRBJ2-3, with TRBD2 matching over 8 bases. The junction had 3 bases not matched to a gene; V was cut back by 0 bases and J by 0 bases. The CDR3 is 16 residues long. Germline V gives CDR1 SGDLS, CDR2 YYNGEE. This CDR3 reads CASSVGSSGSTDTQYF. The CDR3 DNA sequence: TGTGCCAGCAGCGTAGGGTCTAGCGGGAGCACAGATACGCAGTATTTT.

This clone was counted a single time. The DNA for the CDR3 is TGTGCCAGCAGCTGGACTAGCGGGAGGCAGGGAAACATTCAGTACTTC. Its protein is CASSWTSGRQGNIQYF. The chain has TRBV7-2 and TRBJ2-4, with 14 bases aligning to TRBD2. Per the germline V gene, CDR1 is SGHTA and CDR2 is FQGNSA. V was clipped by 4 bases and J by 6 bases; unmatched bases: 5. The CDR3 totals 16 residues.

The chain couples TRBV7-9 to TRBJ2-3; 7 bases line up with TRBD2. The CDR3 has 15 amino acids. The germline V gene has CDR1 SEHNR and CDR2 FQNEAQ (reference sequence). After removal of 1 base from V and 0 bases from J, the junction contained 1 base not matched to a gene. CDR3 DNA: TGTGCCAGCAGCTTAGTTAGCGGGAGCACAGATACGCAGTATTTT. Translated, it gives CASSLVSGSTDTQYF. Together with reference TRBV7-9 and TRBJ2-3, the CDR3 gives the full variable domain: DTGVSQNPRHKITKRGQNVTFRCDPISEHNRLYWYRQTLGQGPEFLTYFQNEAQLEKSRLLSDRFSAERPKGSFSTLEIQRTEQGDSAMYLCASSLVSGSTDTQYFGPGTRLTVL.

V is TRBV10-3 and J is TRBJ1-3; D is undetermined. The CDR3 is 15 amino acids. Germline-derived CDR1 and CDR2 are ENHRY and SYGVKD. Trimming pared 4 bases from V and 4 bases from J, leaving 14 bases between. This CDR3 is CAISAERASGNTIYF. CDR3 sequence (DNA): TGTGCCATCAGTGCGGAAAGGGCCAGCGGAAACACCATATATTTT.

The chain couples TRBV6-5 to TRBJ1-2; tentative D call: TRBD1 (5 bases). Trimming pared 3 bases from V and 12 bases from J, leaving 8 bases between. Germline V gene data show CDR1 as MNHEY and CDR2 as SVGAGI. The CDR3 sequence is 10 residues long. Written as DNA, the CDR3 is TGTGCCAGCAGTTATGGGGGTCACACCTTC. Its translation is CASSYGGHTF.

The V gene is TRBV6-1, the J gene TRBJ2-7; D gene uncertain. The germline V gene encodes CDR1 MNHNS and CDR2 SASEGT. Trimming cost V 2 bases and J 1 base, with 9 bases left between them. This CDR3 is built from 14 residues. The CDR3 DNA sequence: TGTGCCAGCAGTGAAATGTACAGTTCCTACGAGCAGTACTTC. Encoded protein: CASSEMYSSYEQYF.

V gene TRBV6-5 combines with J gene TRBJ1-4; D remains unclear. V lost 6 bases and J lost 5, with 16 bases in between. The CDR3 covers 15 residues. Germline CDR1 is MNHEY and CDR2 is SVGAGI. CDR3 loop: CASRGPALRNEKLFF. The CDR3 coding sequence is TGTGCCAGCAGAGGTCCCGCCCTTAGAAATGAAAAACTGTTTTTT.

The rearrangement links TRBV10-1 to TRBJ2-5; the match to TRBD2 covers 8 bases. Germline values: CDR1 WNHNN, CDR2 SYGVQD (reference sequence). The CDR3 is 16 residues long. Germline trimming cut 3 bases from V and 2 bases from J; bases unmatched to any gene: 8. The DNA for the CDR3 is TGCGCCAGCAGTGATCCCTTCGCGGGAGGACAAGAGACCCAGTACTTC. Translation: CASSDPFAGGQETQYF.

The chain is built from TRBV11-2 and TRBJ1-1; D might be TRBD1 (5 bases). V was clipped by 11 bases and J by 0 bases, with 13 bases between them. The V gene's germline CDR1 is SGHAT and CDR2 FQNNGV. CDR3 length equals 13 residues. CDR3 sequence (DNA): TGTGCCGCTGGGGCGAATTTGAACACTGAAGCTTTCTTT. It codes for CAAGANLNTEAFF.